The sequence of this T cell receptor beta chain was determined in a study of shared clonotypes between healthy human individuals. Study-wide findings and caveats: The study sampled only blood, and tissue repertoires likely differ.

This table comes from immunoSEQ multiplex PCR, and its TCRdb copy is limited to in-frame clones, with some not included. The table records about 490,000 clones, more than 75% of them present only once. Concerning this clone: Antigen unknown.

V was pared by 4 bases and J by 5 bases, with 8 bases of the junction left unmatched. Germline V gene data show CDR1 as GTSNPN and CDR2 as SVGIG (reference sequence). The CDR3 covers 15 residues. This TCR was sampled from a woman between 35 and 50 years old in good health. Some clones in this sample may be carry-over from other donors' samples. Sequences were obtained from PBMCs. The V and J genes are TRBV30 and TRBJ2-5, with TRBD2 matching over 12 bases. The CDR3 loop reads CAWKTSGRGLETQYF. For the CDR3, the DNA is TGTGCCTGGAAGACTAGCGGGAGAGGTCTGGAGACCCAGTACTTC.